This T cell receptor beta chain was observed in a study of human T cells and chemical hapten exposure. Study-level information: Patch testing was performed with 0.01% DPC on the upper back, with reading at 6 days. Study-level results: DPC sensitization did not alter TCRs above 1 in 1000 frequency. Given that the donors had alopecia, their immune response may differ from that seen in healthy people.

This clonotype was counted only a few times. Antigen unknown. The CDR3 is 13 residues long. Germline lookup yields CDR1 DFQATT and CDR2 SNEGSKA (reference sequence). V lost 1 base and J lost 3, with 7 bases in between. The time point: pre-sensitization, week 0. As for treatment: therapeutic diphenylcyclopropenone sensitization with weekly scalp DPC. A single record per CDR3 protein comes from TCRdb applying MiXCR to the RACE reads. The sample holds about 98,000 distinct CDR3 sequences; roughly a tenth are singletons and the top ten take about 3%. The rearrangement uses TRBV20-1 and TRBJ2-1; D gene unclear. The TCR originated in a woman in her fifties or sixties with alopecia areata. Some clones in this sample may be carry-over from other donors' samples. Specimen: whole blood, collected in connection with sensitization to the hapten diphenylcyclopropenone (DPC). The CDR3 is CSARGLLYNEQFF. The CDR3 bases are TGCAGTGCTAGAGGGTTACTCTACAATGAGCAGTTCTTC.